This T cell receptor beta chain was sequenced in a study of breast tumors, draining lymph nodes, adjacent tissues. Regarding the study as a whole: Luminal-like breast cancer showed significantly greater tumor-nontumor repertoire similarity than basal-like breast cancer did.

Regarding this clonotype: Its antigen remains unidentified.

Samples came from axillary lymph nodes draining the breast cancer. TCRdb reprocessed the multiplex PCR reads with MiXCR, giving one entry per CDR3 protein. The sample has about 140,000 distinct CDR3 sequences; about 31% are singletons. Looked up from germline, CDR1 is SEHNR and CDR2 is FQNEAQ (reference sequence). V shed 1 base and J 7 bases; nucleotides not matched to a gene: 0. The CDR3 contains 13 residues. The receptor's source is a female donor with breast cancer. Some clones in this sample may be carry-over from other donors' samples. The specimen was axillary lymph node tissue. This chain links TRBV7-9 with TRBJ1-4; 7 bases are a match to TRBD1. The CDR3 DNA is TGTGCCAGCAGCTTAGGACAGGGTGAAAAACTGTTTTTT. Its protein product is CASSLGQGEKLFF.